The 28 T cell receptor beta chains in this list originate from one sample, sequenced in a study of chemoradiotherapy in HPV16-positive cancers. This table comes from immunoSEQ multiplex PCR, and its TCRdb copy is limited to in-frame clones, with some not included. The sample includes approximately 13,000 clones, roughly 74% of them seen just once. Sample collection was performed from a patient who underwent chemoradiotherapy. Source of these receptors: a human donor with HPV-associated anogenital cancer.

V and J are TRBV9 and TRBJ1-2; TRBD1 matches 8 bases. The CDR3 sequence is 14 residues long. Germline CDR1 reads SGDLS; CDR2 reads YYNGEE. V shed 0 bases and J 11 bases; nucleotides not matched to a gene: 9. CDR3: CASSVEGTGTGYTF. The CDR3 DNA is TGTGCCAGCAGCGTAGAGGGGACAGGAACGGGTTACACCTTC.

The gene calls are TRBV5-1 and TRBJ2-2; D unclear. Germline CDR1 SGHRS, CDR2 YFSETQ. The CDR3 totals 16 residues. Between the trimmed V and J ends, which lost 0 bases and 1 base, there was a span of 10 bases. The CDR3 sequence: CASSLAPPRNTGELFF. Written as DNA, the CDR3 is TGCGCCAGCAGCTTGGCCCCCCCGAGGAACACCGGGGAGCTGTTTTTT.

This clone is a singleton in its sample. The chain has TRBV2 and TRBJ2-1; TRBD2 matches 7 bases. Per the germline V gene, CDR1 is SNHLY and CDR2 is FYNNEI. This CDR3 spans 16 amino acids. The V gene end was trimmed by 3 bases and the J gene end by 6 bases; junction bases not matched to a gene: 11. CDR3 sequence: CASSEWEGRPPNEQFF. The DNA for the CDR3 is TGTGCCAGCAGTGAGTGGGAGGGCAGACCCCCCAATGAGCAGTTCTTC.

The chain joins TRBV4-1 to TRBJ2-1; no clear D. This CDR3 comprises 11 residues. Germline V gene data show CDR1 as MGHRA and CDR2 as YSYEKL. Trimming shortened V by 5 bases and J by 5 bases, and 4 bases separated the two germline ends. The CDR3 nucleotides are TGCGCCAGCAGCGAAAACAATGAGCAGTTCTTC. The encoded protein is CASSENNEQFF.

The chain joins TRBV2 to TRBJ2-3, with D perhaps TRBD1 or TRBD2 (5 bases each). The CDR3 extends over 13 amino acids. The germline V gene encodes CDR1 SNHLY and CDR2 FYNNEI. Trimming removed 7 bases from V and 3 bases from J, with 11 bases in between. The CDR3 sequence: CASMSEGTDTQYF. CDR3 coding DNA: TGTGCCAGCATGAGTGAGGGGACAGATACGCAGTATTTT.

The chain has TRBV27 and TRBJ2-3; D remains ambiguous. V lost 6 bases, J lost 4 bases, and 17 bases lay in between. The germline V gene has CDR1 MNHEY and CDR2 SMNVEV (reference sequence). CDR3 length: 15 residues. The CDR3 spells CASSSPSVGADTQYF. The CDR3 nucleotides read TGTGCCAGCAGCTCACCTTCAGTAGGAGCAGATACGCAGTATTTT.

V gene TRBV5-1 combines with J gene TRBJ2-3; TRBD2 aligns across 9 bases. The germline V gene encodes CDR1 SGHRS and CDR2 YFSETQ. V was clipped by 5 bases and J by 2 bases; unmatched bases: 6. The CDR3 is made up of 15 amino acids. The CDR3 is CASRTSGYSTDTQYF. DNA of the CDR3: TGCGCCAGCAGGACTAGCGGTTATTCCACAGATACGCAGTATTTT.

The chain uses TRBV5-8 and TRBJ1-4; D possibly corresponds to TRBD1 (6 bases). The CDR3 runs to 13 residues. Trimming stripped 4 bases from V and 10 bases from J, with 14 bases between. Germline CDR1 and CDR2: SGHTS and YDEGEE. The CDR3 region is CASSTGRGGKLFF. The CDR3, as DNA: TGTGCCAGCAGCACCGGCCGAGGGGGAAAACTGTTTTTT.

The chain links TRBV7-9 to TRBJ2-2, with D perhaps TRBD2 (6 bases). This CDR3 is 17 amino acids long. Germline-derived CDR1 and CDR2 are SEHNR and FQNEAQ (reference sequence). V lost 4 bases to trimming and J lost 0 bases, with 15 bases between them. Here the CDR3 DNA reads TGTGCCAGCAGCTCCCATGATGGGGACTCGAACACCGGGGAGCTGTTTTTT. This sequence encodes CASSSHDGDSNTGELFF.

CDR3 in amino acids: CASRALGGTEPQHF. CDR3 in DNA: TGTGCCAGCAGGGCCCTCGGGGGGACGGAGCCCCAGCATTTT. The chain links TRBV6-1 to TRBJ1-5, with D possibly matching TRBD1 (5 bases). CDR3 length: 14 residues. Germline values: CDR1 MNHNS, CDR2 SASEGT. Trimming removed 6 bases from V and 8 bases from J, with 17 bases in between.

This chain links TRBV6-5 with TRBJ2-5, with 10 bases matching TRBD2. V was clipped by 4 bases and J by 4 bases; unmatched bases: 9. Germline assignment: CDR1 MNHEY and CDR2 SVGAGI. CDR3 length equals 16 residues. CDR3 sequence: CASSSSLAGVGETQYF. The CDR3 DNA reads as TGTGCCAGCAGTTCGAGTCTAGCGGGAGTCGGAGAGACCCAGTACTTC.

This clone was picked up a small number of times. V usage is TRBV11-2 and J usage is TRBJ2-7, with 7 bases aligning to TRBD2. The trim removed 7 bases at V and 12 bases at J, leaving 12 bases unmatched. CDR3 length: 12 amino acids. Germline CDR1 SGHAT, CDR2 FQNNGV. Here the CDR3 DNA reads TGTGCCAGCACCCCGGGGGGAGGATCAGGGTACTTC. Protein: CASTPGGGSGYF. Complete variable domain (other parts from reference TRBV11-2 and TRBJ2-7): EAGVAQSPRYKIIEKRQSVAFWCNPISGHATLYWYQQILGQGPKLLIQFQNNGVVDDSQLPKDRFSAERLKGVDSTLKIQPAKLEDSAVYLCASTPGGGSGYFGPGTRLTVT.

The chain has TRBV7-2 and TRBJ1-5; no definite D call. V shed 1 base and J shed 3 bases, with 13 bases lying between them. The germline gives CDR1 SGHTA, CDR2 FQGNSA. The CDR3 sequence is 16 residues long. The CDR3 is CASSLGRLGNNQPQHF. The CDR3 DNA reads TGTGCCAGCAGCTTAGGTCGATTGGGGAACAATCAGCCCCAGCATTTT.

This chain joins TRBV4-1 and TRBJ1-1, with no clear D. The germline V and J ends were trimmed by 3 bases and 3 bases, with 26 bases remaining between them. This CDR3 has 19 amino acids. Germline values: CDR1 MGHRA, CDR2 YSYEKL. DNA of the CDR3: TGCGCCAGCAGCCAGGAATCAATGCGGACTATTCTGGGTGACACTGAAGCTTTCTTT. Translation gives CASSQESMRTILGDTEAFF.

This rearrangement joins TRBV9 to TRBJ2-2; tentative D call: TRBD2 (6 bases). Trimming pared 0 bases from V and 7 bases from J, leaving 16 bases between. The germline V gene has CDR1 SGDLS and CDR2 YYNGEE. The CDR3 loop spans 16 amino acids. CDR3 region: CASSVDYREKSGELFF. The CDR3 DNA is TGTGCCAGCAGCGTAGACTATCGGGAGAAAAGCGGGGAGCTGTTTTTT.

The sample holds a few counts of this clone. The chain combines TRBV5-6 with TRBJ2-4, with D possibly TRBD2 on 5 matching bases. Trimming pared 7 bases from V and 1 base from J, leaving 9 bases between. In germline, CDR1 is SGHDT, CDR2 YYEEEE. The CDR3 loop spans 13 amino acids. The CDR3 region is CASGGKAKNIQYF. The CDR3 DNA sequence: TGTGCCAGCGGAGGAAAGGCCAAAAACATTCAGTACTTC.

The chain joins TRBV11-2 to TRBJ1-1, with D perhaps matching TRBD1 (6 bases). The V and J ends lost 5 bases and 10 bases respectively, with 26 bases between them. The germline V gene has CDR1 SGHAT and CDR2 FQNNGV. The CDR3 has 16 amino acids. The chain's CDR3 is CASSPRAGTHYGVAFF. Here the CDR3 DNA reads TGTGCCAGCAGCCCTAGGGCTGGGACACATTATGGGGTAGCTTTCTTT.

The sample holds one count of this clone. The CDR3 region has the DNA TGCAGCGTTTTAGGCGGGACCGGGACAGGGGACCATGAGCAGTTCTTC. It encodes CSVLGGTGTGDHEQFF. This sequence joins TRBV29-1 and TRBJ2-1, with 10 bases matching TRBD1. The V segment lost 5 bases and the J segment 8 bases; nucleotides outside the gene matches: 15. Germline lookup yields CDR1 SQVTM and CDR2 ANQGSEA. This CDR3 region has 16 residues.

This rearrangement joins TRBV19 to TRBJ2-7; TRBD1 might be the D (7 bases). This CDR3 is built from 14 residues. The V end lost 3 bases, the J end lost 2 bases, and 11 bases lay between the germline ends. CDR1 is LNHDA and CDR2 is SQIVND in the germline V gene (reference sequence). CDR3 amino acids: CASSIRGTAYEQYF. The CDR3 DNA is TGTGCCAGTAGTATCCGCGGGACAGCCTACGAGCAGTACTTC.

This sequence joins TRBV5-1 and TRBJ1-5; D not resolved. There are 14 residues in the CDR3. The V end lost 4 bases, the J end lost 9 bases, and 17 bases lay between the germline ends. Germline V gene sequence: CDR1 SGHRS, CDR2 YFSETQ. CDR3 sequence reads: CASSNGEISGPQHF. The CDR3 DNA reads TGCGCCAGCAGCAACGGGGAGATCTCAGGGCCCCAGCATTTT. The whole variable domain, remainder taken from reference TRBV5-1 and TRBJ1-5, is KAGVTQTPRYLIKTRGQQVTLSCSPISGHRSVSWYQQTPGQGLQFLFEYFSETQRNKGNFPGRFSGRQFSNSRSEMNVSTLELGDSALYLCASSNGEISGPQHFGDGTRLSIL.

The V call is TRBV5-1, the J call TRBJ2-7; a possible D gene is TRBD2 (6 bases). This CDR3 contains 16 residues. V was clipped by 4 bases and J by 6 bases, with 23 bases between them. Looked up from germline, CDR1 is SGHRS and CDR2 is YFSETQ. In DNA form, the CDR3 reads TGCGCCAGCAGCGTGGCCGCCCGGGGGACTGATATCGAGCAGTACTTC. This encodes CASSVAARGTDIEQYF.

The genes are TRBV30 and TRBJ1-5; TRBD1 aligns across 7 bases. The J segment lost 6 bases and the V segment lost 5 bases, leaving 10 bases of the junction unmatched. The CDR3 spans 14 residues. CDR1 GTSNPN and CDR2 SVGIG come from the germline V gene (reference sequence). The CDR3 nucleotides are TGTGCCTGGGCCGGGACAGTCGGGTCTCAGCCCCAGCATTTT. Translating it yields CAWAGTVGSQPQHF. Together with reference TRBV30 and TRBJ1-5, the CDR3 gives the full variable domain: SQTIHQWPATLVQPVGSPLSLECTVEGTSNPNLYWYRQAAGRGLQLLFYSVGIGQISSEVPQNLSASRPQDRQFILSSKKLLLSDSGFYLCAWAGTVGSQPQHFGDGTRLSIL.

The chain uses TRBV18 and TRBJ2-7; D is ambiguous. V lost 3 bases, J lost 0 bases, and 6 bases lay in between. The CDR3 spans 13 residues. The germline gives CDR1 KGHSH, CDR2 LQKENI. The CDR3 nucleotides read TGTGCCAGCTCACCGGGTGGCTCCTACGAGCAGTACTTC. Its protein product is CASSPGGSYEQYF. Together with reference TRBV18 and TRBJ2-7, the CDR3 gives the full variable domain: NAGVMQNPRHLVRRRGQEARLRCSPMKGHSHVYWYRQLPEEGLKFMVYLQKENIIDESGMPKERFSAEFPKEGPSILRIQQVVRGDSAAYFCASSPGGSYEQYFGPGTRLTVT.

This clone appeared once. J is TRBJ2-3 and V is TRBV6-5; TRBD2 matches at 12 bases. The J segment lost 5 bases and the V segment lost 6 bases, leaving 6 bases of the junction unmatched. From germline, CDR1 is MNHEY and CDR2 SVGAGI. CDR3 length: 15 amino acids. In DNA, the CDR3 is TGTGCCAGCAGCCTTACTAGCGGGAGGCAAGATACGCAGTATTTT. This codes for CASSLTSGRQDTQYF.

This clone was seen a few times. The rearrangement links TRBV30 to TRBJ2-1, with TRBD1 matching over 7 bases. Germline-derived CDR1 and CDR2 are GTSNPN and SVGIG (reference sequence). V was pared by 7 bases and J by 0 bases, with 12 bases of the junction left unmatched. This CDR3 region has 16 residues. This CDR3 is CASDPSTGSSYNEQFF. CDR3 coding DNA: TGTGCCTCGGACCCTTCGACAGGGAGCTCCTACAATGAGCAGTTCTTC. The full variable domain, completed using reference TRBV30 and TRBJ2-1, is SQTIHQWPATLVQPVGSPLSLECTVEGTSNPNLYWYRQAAGRGLQLLFYSVGIGQISSEVPQNLSASRPQDRQFILSSKKLLLSDSGFYLCASDPSTGSSYNEQFFGPGTRLTVL.

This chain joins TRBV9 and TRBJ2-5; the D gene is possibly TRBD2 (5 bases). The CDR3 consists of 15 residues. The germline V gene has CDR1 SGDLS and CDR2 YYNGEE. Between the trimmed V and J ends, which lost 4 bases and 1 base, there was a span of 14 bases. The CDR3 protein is CASSLAGVFQETQYF. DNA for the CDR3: TGTGCCAGCAGCCTGGCGGGCGTTTTCCAAGAGACCCAGTACTTC.

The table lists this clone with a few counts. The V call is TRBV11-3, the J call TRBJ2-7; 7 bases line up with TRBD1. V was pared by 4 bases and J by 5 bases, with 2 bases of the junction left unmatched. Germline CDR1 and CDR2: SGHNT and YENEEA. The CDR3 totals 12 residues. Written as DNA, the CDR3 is TGTGCCAGCAGCTCTACAGGGGACGAGCAGTACTTC. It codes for CASSSTGDEQYF.

CDR3 nucleotide sequence: TGCGCCAGCAGTGAGGTAGGGTCGGACGCTTTCTTT. Its translation: CASSEVGSDAFF. The chain links TRBV10-2 to TRBJ1-1, with D unclear. The ends were cut back, 2 bases at V and 11 bases at J, with 12 bases in the middle. This CDR3 is built from 12 residues. In germline, CDR1 is WSHSY, CDR2 SAAADI.